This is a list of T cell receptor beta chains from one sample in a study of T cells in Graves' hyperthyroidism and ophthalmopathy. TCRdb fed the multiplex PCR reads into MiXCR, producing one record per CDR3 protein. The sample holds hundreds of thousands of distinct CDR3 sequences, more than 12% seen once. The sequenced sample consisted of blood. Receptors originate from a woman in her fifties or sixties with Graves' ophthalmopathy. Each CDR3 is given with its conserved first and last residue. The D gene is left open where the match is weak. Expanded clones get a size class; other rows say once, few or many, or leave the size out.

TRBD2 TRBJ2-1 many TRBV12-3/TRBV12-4 CASSFSGSSGYNEQFF TGTGCCAGCAGTTTTAGCGGGTCATCGGGTTACAATGAGCAGTTCTTC
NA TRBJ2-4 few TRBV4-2 CASSQDGTWGDIQNIQYF TGTGCCAGCAGCCAAGATGGAACATGGGGGGACATTCAAAACATTCAGTACTTC
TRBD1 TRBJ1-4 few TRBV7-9 CASSLNPHRGQGAENEKLFF TGTGCCAGCAGCTTGAACCCCCATCGCGGACAGGGAGCCGAAAATGAAAAACTGTTTTTT
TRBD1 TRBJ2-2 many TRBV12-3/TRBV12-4 CASSLGTGMIGELFF TGTGCCAGCAGTTTGGGGACAGGGATGATAGGGGAGCTGTTTTTT
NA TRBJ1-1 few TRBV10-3 CAISDSGNEAFF TGTGCCATCAGTGACTCAGGGAATGAAGCTTTCTTT
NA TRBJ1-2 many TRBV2 CASSENQVLDGYTF TGTGCCAGCAGTGAAAATCAGGTTTTGGATGGCTACACCTTC
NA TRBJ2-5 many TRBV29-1 CSVEQGLGAETQYF TGCAGCGTTGAACAGGGGTTAGGAGCGGAGACCCAGTACTTC
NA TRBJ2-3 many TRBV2 CASRPITDTQYF TGTGCCAGCAGGCCGATCACAGATACGCAGTATTTT
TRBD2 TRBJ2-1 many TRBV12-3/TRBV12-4 CASSHAAGTSGSYSSYNEQFF TGTGCCAGCAGTCACGCGGCCGGGACTAGCGGGAGTTATAGCTCCTACAATGAGCAGTTCTTC
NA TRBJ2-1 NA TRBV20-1 CSARSGGEFDEQFF TGCAGTGCTAGATCAGGGGGGGAATTCGATGAGCAGTTCTTC
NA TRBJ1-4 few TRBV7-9 CASSLHSATNEKLFF TGTGCCAGCAGCTTACACAGTGCAACTAATGAAAAACTGTTTTTT
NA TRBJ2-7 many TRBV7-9 CASSLGGVYEQYF TGTGCCAGCAGCTTAGGGGGAGTGTACGAGCAGTACTTC
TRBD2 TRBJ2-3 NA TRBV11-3 CASSPPLDPQAGGHLEDTQYF TGTGCCAGCAGCCCCCCCCTGGACCCGCAAGCGGGAGGCCACCTCGAAGATACGCAGTATTTT
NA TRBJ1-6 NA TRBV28 CASSFQGYNSPLHF TGTGCCAGCAGTTTTCAGGGGTATAATTCACCCCTCCACTTT
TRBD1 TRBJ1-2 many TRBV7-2 CASSLQGVLGYGYTF TGTGCCAGCAGCTTACAGGGGGTTCTAGGCTATGGCTACACCTTC
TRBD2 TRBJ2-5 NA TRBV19 CASSETSGRYQETQYF TGTGCCAGTAGTGAAACTAGCGGGAGGTACCAAGAGACCCAGTACTTC
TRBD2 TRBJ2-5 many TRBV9 CASSPGTSIAETQYF TGTGCCAGCAGCCCCGGGACTAGCATCGCGGAGACCCAGTACTTC
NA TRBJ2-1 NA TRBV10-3 CAIGEFDNEQFF TGTGCCATCGGTGAGTTTGACAATGAGCAGTTCTTC
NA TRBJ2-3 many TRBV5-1 CASSFYGEGTDTQYF TGCGCCAGCAGCTTTTATGGAGAGGGCACAGATACGCAGTATTTT
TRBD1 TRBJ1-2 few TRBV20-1 CSTDRSGQGVNYGYTF TGCAGTACAGACAGGAGCGGACAGGGGGTGAATTATGGCTACACCTTC
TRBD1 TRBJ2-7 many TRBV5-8 CASSLGTGPGEQYF TGTGCCAGCAGCTTGGGGACAGGGCCTGGGGAGCAGTACTTC
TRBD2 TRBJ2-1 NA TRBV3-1 CASSLLSGTSGTGNNEQFF TGTGCCAGCAGCCTGCTTTCCGGGACTAGCGGGACGGGGAACAATGAGCAGTTCTTC
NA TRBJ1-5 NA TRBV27 CASSARARGNQPQHF TGTGCCAGCAGTGCCCGGGCCAGGGGTAATCAGCCCCAGCATTTT
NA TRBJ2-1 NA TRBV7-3 CASSLRDVPGGRLGEQFF TGTGCCAGCAGCTTAAGGGATGTCCCGGGGGGCAGATTGGGTGAGCAGTTCTTC
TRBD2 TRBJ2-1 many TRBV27 CASSFRRTSGSSYNEQFF TGTGCCAGCAGTTTTCGCAGGACTAGCGGGAGCTCCTACAATGAGCAGTTCTTC
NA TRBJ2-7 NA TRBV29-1 CSVEDRGRTGEGYEQYF TGCAGCGTTGAAGATCGGGGGAGGACAGGCGAGGGCTACGAGCAGTACTTC
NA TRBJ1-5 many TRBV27 CASSLGGRNQPQHF TGTGCCAGCAGTTTGGGCGGGCGCAATCAGCCCCAGCATTTT
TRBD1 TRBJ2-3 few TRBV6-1 CASSQDRGQDTQYF TGTGCCAGCAGTCAGGACAGGGGGCAAGATACGCAGTATTTT
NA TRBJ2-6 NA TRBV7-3 CASGVGGANVLTF TGTGCCAGCGGAGTCGGTGGGGCCAACGTCCTGACTTTC